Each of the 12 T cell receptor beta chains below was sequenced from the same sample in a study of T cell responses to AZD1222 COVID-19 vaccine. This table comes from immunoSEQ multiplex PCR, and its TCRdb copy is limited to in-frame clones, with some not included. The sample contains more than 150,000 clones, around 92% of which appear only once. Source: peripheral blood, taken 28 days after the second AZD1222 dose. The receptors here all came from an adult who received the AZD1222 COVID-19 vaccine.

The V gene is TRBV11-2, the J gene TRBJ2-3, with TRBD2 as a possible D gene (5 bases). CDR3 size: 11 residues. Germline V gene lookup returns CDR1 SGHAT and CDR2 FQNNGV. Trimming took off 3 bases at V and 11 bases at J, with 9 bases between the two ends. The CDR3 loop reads CASSFRGMQYF. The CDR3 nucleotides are TGTGCCAGCAGCTTCCGAGGGATGCAGTATTTT. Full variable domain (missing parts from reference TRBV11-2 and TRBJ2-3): EAGVAQSPRYKIIEKRQSVAFWCNPISGHATLYWYQQILGQGPKLLIQFQNNGVVDDSQLPKDRFSAERLKGVDSTLKIQPAKLEDSAVYLCASSFRGMQYFGPGTRLTVL.

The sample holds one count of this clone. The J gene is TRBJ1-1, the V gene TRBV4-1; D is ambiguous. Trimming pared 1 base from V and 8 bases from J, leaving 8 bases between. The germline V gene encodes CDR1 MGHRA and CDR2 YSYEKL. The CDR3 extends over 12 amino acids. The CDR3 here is CASSQASTEAFF. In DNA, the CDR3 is TGCGCCAGCAGCCAAGCTTCAACAGAAGCTTTCTTT.

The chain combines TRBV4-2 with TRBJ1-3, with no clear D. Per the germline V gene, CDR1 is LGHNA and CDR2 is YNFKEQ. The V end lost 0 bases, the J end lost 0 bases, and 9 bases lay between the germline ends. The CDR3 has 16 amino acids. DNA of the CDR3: TGTGCCAGCAGCCAAGATGTAAGGGTCTCTGGAAACACCATATATTTT. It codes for CASSQDVRVSGNTIYF.

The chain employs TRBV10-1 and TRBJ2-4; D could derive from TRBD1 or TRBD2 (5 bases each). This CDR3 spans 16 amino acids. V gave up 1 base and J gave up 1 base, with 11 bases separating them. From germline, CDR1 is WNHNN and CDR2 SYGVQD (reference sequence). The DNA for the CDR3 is TGCGCCAGCAGTGAGTGGGGCCCGGGGGCCAAAAACATTCAGTACTTC. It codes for CASSEWGPGAKNIQYF.

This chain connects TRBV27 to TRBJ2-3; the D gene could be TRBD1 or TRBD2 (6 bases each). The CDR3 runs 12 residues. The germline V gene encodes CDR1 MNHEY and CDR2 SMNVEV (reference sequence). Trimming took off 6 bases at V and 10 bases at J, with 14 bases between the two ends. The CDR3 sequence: CASSYEGGPQYF. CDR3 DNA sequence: TGTGCCAGCAGCTACGAAGGGGGGCCGCAGTATTTT.

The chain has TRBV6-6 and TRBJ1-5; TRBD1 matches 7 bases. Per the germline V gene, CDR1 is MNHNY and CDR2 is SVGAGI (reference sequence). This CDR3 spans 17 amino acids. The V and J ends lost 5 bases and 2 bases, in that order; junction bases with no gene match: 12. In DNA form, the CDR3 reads TGTGCCAGCAGTCCCTATAGACAGGGCTCGGGCAATCAGCCCCAGCATTTT. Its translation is CASSPYRQGSGNQPQHF.

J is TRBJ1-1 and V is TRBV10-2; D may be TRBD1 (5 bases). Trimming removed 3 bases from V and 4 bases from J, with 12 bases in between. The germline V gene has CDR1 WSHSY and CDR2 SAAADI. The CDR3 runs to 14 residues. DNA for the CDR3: TGCGCCAGCAGTGACCAGGGTGAGGCCACTGAAGCTTTCTTT. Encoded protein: CASSDQGEATEAFF.

The CDR3 region is CASTTPSGQPNSPLHF. The CDR3 nucleotides are TGTGCCAGCACCACGCCCTCGGGACAGCCTAATTCACCCCTCCACTTT. The chain carries TRBV2 and TRBJ1-6; 7 bases are shared with TRBD1. V gave up 7 bases and J gave up 6 bases; unmatched junction bases: 12. Per the germline V gene, CDR1 is SNHLY and CDR2 is FYNNEI. This CDR3 spans 16 amino acids.

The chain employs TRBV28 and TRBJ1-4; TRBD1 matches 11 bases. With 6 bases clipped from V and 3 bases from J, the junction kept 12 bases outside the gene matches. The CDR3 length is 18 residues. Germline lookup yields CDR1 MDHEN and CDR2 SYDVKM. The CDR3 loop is CASSPGQGALLANEKLFF. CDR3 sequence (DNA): TGTGCCAGCAGCCCCGGACAGGGGGCGCTTTTGGCTAATGAAAAACTGTTTTTT.

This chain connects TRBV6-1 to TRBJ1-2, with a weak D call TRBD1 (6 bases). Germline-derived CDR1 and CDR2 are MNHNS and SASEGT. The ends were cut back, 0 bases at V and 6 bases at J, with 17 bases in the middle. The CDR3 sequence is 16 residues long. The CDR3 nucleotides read TGTGCCAGCAGTGAAGCCCTTGGGACAAGTATCGATGGCTACACCTTC. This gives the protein CASSEALGTSIDGYTF.

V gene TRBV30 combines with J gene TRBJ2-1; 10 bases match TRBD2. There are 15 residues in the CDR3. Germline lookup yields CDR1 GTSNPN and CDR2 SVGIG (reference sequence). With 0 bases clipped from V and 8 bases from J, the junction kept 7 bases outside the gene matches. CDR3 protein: CAWSVAGGIIDEQFF. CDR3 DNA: TGTGCCTGGAGTGTAGCGGGGGGGATTATCGATGAGCAGTTCTTC.

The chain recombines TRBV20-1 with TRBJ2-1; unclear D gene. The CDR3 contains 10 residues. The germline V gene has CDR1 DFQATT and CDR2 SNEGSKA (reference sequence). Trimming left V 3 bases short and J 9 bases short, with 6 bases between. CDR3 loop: CSASSAEQFF. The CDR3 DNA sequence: TGCAGTGCTAGTTCCGCTGAGCAGTTCTTC.